The rows below give T cell receptor beta chains drawn from one sample of a study of blood T cell repertoires in COVID-19. Measured with immunoSEQ multiplex PCR; TCRdb has only the in-frame clones, and not every one. The table includes approximately 150,000 clones, around 85% detected once. Material: peripheral blood. These receptor sequences come from a woman aged 80 or over with COVID-19, enrolled during active disease. CDR3s include the opening cysteine and the closing phenylalanine or tryptophan. The D gene is left open where the match is weak. Only some rows state a clone size, as once, few, many or a class for expanded clones.

size: -; D: TRBD1; J: TRBJ2-5; V: TRBV5-4; CDR3: CASSPGQGQYQETQYF; DNA: TGTGCCAGCAGCCCGGGACAGGGGCAGTACCAAGAGACCCAGTACTTC
size: -; D: -; J: TRBJ1-4; V: TRBV5-1; CDR3: CASSLAPLRTPEKLFF; DNA: TGCGCCAGCAGCTTGGCCCCCCTCCGGACACCGGAAAAACTGTTTTTT
size: -; D: TRBD2; J: TRBJ2-7; V: TRBV19; CDR3: CASRPTSARGEQYF; DNA: TGTGCCAGTAGACCGACTAGCGCAAGGGGCGAGCAGTACTTC
size: -; D: -; J: TRBJ1-6; V: TRBV14; CDR3: CASSPVRVGSPLHF; DNA: TGTGCCAGCAGCCCGGTGAGGGTCGGATCACCCCTCCACTTT
size: -; D: -; J: TRBJ2-1; V: TRBV7-3; CDR3: CASSAPGNEQFF; DNA: TGTGCCAGCAGCGCCCCGGGCAATGAGCAGTTCTTC
size: -; D: -; J: TRBJ1-3; V: TRBV9; CDR3: CASSLDTDEDTIYF; DNA: TGTGCCAGCAGCTTGGACACCGATGAGGACACCATATATTTT
size: -; D: TRBD1; J: TRBJ1-5; V: TRBV19; CDR3: CASSLDRGIGQPQHF; DNA: TGTGCCAGTAGCCTGGACAGGGGAATAGGGCAGCCCCAGCATTTT
size: once; D: -; J: TRBJ2-5; V: TRBV5-1; CDR3: CASSWPMKPHGETQYF; DNA: TGCGCCAGCAGCTGGCCTATGAAACCGCACGGGGAGACCCAGTACTTC
size: -; D: -; J: TRBJ1-1; V: TRBV6-2/TRBV6-3; CDR3: CASSYAKQGQNTEAFF; DNA: TGTGCCAGCAGTTACGCCAAACAGGGACAGAACACTGAAGCTTTCTTT
size: -; D: TRBD2; J: TRBJ2-1; V: TRBV6-6; CDR3: CASSPLIAGGPLDEQFF; DNA: TGTGCCAGCAGTCCGCTGATAGCGGGAGGGCCGTTAGATGAGCAGTTCTTC
size: -; D: -; J: TRBJ2-5; V: TRBV5-1; CDR3: CASSAGTQETQYF; DNA: TGCGCCAGCAGCGCGGGAACCCAAGAGACCCAGTACTTC
size: -; D: -; J: TRBJ1-3; V: TRBV3-1/TRBV3-2; CDR3: CASTTPGNTIYF; DNA: TGTGCCAGCACTACCCCTGGAAACACCATATATTTT
size: -; D: TRBD2; J: TRBJ2-1; V: TRBV10-3; CDR3: CAISPSGVNEQFF; DNA: TGTGCCATCAGCCCTAGCGGGGTTAATGAGCAGTTCTTC
size: -; D: -; J: TRBJ2-7; V: TRBV27; CDR3: CASSLQRADYEQYF; DNA: TGTGCCAGCAGTTTACAGCGCGCCGACTACGAGCAGTACTTC
size: -; D: TRBD1; J: TRBJ1-1; V: TRBV5-1; CDR3: CASSLGGTGTTEAFF; DNA: TGCGCCAGCAGCTTGGGGGGGACAGGGACCACTGAAGCTTTCTTT
size: -; D: TRBD1; J: TRBJ2-6; V: TRBV12-5; CDR3: CASGSPSGTGNAGANVLTF; DNA: TGTGCTAGTGGTTCTCCCTCCGGGACAGGGAATGCCGGGGCCAACGTCCTGACTTTC
size: -; D: TRBD2; J: TRBJ2-2; V: TRBV5-1; CDR3: CASSFDLWRGAATGELFF; DNA: TGCGCCAGCAGCTTTGACCTCTGGCGGGGGGCGGCCACCGGGGAGCTGTTTTTT
size: -; D: -; J: TRBJ2-3; V: TRBV5-1; CDR3: CASSLNVGGSDTQYF; DNA: TGCGCCAGCAGCCTAAACGTCGGCGGTTCCGATACGCAGTATTTT
size: -; D: -; J: TRBJ1-2; V: TRBV7-9; CDR3: CASSQRQAPYVGYTF; DNA: TGTGCCAGCAGCCAGCGACAGGCCCCCTATGTGGGCTACACCTTC
size: -; D: TRBD1; J: TRBJ1-5; V: TRBV6-1; CDR3: CASSDDRGNQPQHF; DNA: TGTGCCAGCAGTGATGACAGGGGGAATCAGCCCCAGCATTTT
size: -; D: -; J: TRBJ1-4; V: TRBV7-9; CDR3: CASSLRGEKLFF; DNA: TGTGCCAGCAGCTTAAGGGGTGAAAAACTGTTTTTT
size: -; D: TRBD1; J: TRBJ1-1; V: TRBV18; CDR3: CASSPRQGISSRSTEAFF; DNA: TGTGCCAGCTCACCGAGACAGGGGATCTCGTCGAGGAGCACTGAAGCTTTCTTT
size: once; D: TRBD1; J: TRBJ1-4; V: TRBV11-2; CDR3: CASSLVPGQGFNEKLFF; DNA: TGTGCCAGCAGCTTAGTGCCGGGACAGGGGTTTAATGAAAAACTGTTTTTT
size: -; D: -; J: TRBJ1-1; V: TRBV5-1; CDR3: CASSRGTNTEAFF; DNA: TGCGCCAGCAGCCGCGGAACGAACACTGAAGCTTTCTTT
size: -; D: -; J: TRBJ1-2; V: TRBV7-6; CDR3: CASSLSGGGSSGYTF; DNA: TGTGCCAGCAGCTTATCGGGTGGAGGCAGTAGTGGCTACACCTTC
size: -; D: -; J: TRBJ1-5; V: TRBV15; CDR3: CATSRGRHLSNQPQHF; DNA: TGTGCCACCAGCAGAGGCAGGCACCTTAGCAATCAGCCCCAGCATTTT
size: -; D: -; J: TRBJ2-2; V: TRBV7-7; CDR3: CASSSAGAGSAGELFF; DNA: TGTGCTAGCAGCTCCGCAGGTGCTGGGTCCGCCGGGGAGCTGTTTTTT
size: -; D: -; J: TRBJ2-7; V: TRBV6-5; CDR3: CATTDIPSYEQYF; DNA: TGTGCCACCACGGACATTCCCTCCTACGAGCAGTACTTC
size: -; D: TRBD1; J: TRBJ1-2; V: TRBV7-9; CDR3: CASNPGQGFLGYTF; DNA: TGTGCCAGCAATCCGGGACAGGGGTTCCTCGGCTACACCTTC
size: -; D: TRBD2; J: TRBJ2-7; V: TRBV10-3; CDR3: CAISGAAGVNYEQYF; DNA: TGTGCCATCAGCGGAGCGGCGGGAGTGAACTACGAGCAGTACTTC
size: -; D: TRBD2; J: TRBJ2-3; V: TRBV7-3; CDR3: CASSLTSSGGADGDTQYF; DNA: TGTGCCAGCAGCTTAACGTCTAGCGGGGGGGCTGACGGCGATACGCAGTATTTT
size: -; D: -; J: TRBJ2-7; V: TRBV23-1; CDR3: CASSGGTDDHEQYF; DNA: TGCGCCAGCAGTGGCGGGACAGACGACCACGAGCAGTACTTC
size: -; D: TRBD2; J: TRBJ2-7; V: TRBV11-1; CDR3: CASSLRSGGPGEQYF; DNA: TGTGCCAGCAGCTTGAGGAGCGGGGGACCGGGGGAGCAGTACTTC
size: -; D: -; J: TRBJ1-2; V: TRBV20-1; CDR3: CSASLPGGGYTF; DNA: TGCAGTGCTAGTCTACCGGGAGGGGGCTACACCTTC
size: -; D: -; J: TRBJ1-1; V: TRBV6-5; CDR3: CASSYTSRSNTEAFF; DNA: TGTGCCAGCAGTTACACCTCTAGGTCGAACACTGAAGCTTTCTTT
size: -; D: -; J: TRBJ2-7; V: TRBV5-1; CDR3: CASSNTGSYEQYF; DNA: TGCGCCAGCAGTAATACTGGTTCCTACGAGCAGTACTTC
size: once; D: TRBD2; J: TRBJ2-1; V: TRBV6-1; CDR3: CASSDGLAGTEGNEQFF; DNA: TGTGCCAGCAGTGACGGACTAGCGGGGACGGAGGGCAATGAGCAGTTCTTC
size: -; D: -; J: TRBJ1-6; V: TRBV3-1/TRBV3-2; CDR3: CASSPRGQLLNSPLHF; DNA: TGTGCCAGCAGCCCCCGGGGTCAGCTTCTTAATTCACCCCTCCACTTT
size: -; D: -; J: TRBJ2-3; V: TRBV2; CDR3: CASSDGRAPDTQYF; DNA: TGTGCCAGCAGTGATGGGCGGGCGCCAGATACGCAGTATTTT
size: -; D: -; J: TRBJ1-2; V: TRBV29-1; CDR3: CSVEDKGIGSGYTF; DNA: TGCAGCGTTGAAGATAAGGGGATAGGATCTGGCTACACCTTC
size: -; D: TRBD1; J: TRBJ2-2; V: TRBV7-3; CDR3: CASSPQGSTGELFF; DNA: TGTGCCAGCAGCCCACAGGGGAGCACCGGGGAGCTGTTTTTT
size: -; D: TRBD1; J: TRBJ1-2; V: TRBV2; CDR3: CASMKDRGANYGYTF; DNA: TGTGCCAGCATGAAGGACAGGGGAGCTAACTATGGCTACACCTTC
size: -; D: TRBD2; J: TRBJ2-7; V: TRBV3-1/TRBV3-2; CDR3: CASSRGLAGTYEQYF; DNA: TGTGCCAGCAGCCGGGGACTAGCGGGAACCTACGAGCAGTACTTC
size: -; D: TRBD1; J: TRBJ1-2; V: TRBV2; CDR3: CASSTGTGGNYGYTF; DNA: TGTGCCAGCAGTACCGGGACAGGGGGCAACTATGGCTACACCTTC
size: -; D: -; J: TRBJ1-2; V: TRBV15; CDR3: CATSRGTAYGYTF; DNA: TGTGCCACCAGCAGAGGGACAGCTTATGGCTACACCTTC
size: -; D: -; J: TRBJ1-1; V: TRBV19; CDR3: CASSRSASWAFF; DNA: TGTGCCAGTAGTCGGAGTGCTTCTTGGGCTTTCTTT
size: -; D: -; J: TRBJ1-5; V: TRBV28; CDR3: CASRGDQPQHF; DNA: TGTGCCAGCAGGGGCGATCAGCCCCAGCATTTT
size: -; D: -; J: TRBJ1-1; V: TRBV3-1/TRBV3-2; CDR3: CASSQVDRNTEAFF; DNA: TGTGCCAGCAGCCAAGTCGACAGGAACACTGAAGCTTTCTTT
size: -; D: TRBD1; J: TRBJ1-1; V: TRBV5-1; CDR3: CASRGTGVRAEAFF; DNA: TGCGCCAGCAGGGGGACAGGGGTAAGGGCTGAAGCTTTCTTT
size: -; D: TRBD1; J: TRBJ1-2; V: TRBV29-1; CDR3: CSVARDRVNYGYTF; DNA: TGCAGCGTTGCCAGGGACAGGGTAAACTATGGCTACACCTTC